The 20 T cell receptor beta chains in this list originate from one sample, sequenced in a study of blood T cell repertoires in COVID-19 (dated by TCRdb to 2020 to 2021). The protocol used for the library was the immunoSEQ multiplex PCR assay. TCRdb carries this immuneACCESS record with in-frame sequences only. Its versions omit some clonotypes, under half of them owing to an unresolved V gene in the studies checked, with the rest unexplained. The table for this sample lists some 520,000 clones; roughly nine tenths of them were counted only once. In total, the top ten clones hold around 0.9% of the sample. The sample was peripheral blood. The receptors stem from a man aged 18 to 29 with COVID-19, enrolled during active disease.

J is TRBJ2-7 and V is TRBV27; tentatively, D is TRBD1 (6 bases). V was trimmed by 6 bases and J by 5 bases, leaving 23 bases between them. Germline assignment: CDR1 MNHEY and CDR2 SMNVEV (reference sequence). CDR3 length equals 16 residues. The CDR3 sequence is CASRDEWQGKSHEQYF. CDR3 bases: TGTGCCAGCAGGGACGAATGGCAGGGGAAGTCCCACGAGCAGTACTTC.

The chain is built from TRBV7-6 and TRBJ1-1; D is undetermined. Deletions cut 1 base from V and 0 bases from J, with 9 bases between. The germline V gene has CDR1 SGHVS and CDR2 FNYEAQ. CDR3 length: 15 amino acids. The CDR3 here is CASSLGRAMNTEAFF. The CDR3 region has the DNA TGTGCCAGCAGCTTAGGCAGAGCGATGAACACTGAAGCTTTCTTT.

V is TRBV6-5 and J is TRBJ1-2; maybe TRBD1 (5 bases). CDR1 and CDR2 from the germline V gene are MNHEY and SVGAGI. V was cut by 2 bases and J by 1 base, with 11 bases left in between. This CDR3 is built from 15 residues. CDR3 region: CASSYGAGVNYGYTF. CDR3 DNA sequence: TGTGCCAGCAGTTACGGGGCAGGAGTTAACTATGGCTACACCTTC.

The table lists this clone with a count of one. This rearrangement joins TRBV2 to TRBJ2-7; 12 nucleotides match TRBD2. This CDR3 is 13 amino acids long. CDR1 and CDR2 (germline): SNHLY, FYNNEI. Trimming removed 6 bases from V and 4 bases from J; junction bases left unmatched: 1. As DNA, the CDR3 is TGTGCCAGCAGCGGACTAGCGGGGTACGAGCAGTACTTC. Translating it yields CASSGLAGYEQYF.

The chain links TRBV9 to TRBJ2-7; 8 bases line up with TRBD2. The CDR3 extends over 16 amino acids. Germline V lookup: CDR1 SGDLS, CDR2 YYNGEE. V trimming: 0 bases; J trimming: 3 bases; junction bases outside the gene matches: 8. The CDR3 bases are TGTGCCAGCAGCGTAGGGGCCGGGAGGGCGTACTACGAGCAGTACTTC. This codes for CASSVGAGRAYYEQYF.

The chain couples TRBV5-1 to TRBJ1-1, with TRBD1 identical over 9 bases. This CDR3 region has 15 residues. After removal of 3 bases from V and 0 bases from J, the junction contained 3 bases not matched to a gene. From germline, CDR1 is SGHRS and CDR2 YFSETQ. The CDR3 DNA follows: TGCGCCAGCAGCTCCAGACAGGGGGTGAACACTGAAGCTTTCTTT. Its translation: CASSSRQGVNTEAFF.

The chain uses TRBV6-5 and TRBJ1-6; weak D call: TRBD1 (5 bases). Trimming cost V 0 bases and J 10 bases, with 10 bases left between them. CDR3 length: 14 residues. Germline V CDR1 and CDR2: MNHEY, SVGAGI. This CDR3 is CASSYSAGNSPLHF. In DNA, the CDR3 is TGTGCCAGCAGTTACTCGGCAGGGAACTCACCCCTCCACTTT.

The CDR3 DNA follows: TGTGCCAGCAAACTAGCGGGATCTATTCGGAACGAGCAGTACTTC. It specifies CASKLAGSIRNEQYF. The chain has TRBV27 and TRBJ2-7; the match to TRBD2 covers 10 bases. V lost 7 bases to trimming and J lost 5 bases; unmatched junction nucleotides: 11. Germline V CDR1 and CDR2: MNHEY, SMNVEV (reference sequence). The CDR3 consists of 15 residues.

The chain links TRBV5-1 to TRBJ1-2, with 10 bases aligning to TRBD1. V gave up 3 bases and J gave up 4 bases; unmatched junction bases: 9. Germline V gene data show CDR1 as SGHRS and CDR2 as YFSETQ. CDR3 length: 16 amino acids. The CDR3 DNA follows: TGCGCCAGCAGCTCGAACCGGGACAGGGGTACCTATGGCTACACCTTC. This codes for CASSSNRDRGTYGYTF.

This clone was detected only a few times. This chain joins TRBV28 and TRBJ2-5; D is ambiguous. V was cut by 4 bases and J by 1 base, with 4 bases left in between. This CDR3 is 12 amino acids long. CDR1 and CDR2 (germline): MDHEN, SYDVKM. CDR3 in amino acids: CASSSGQETQYF. The CDR3 nucleotides read TGTGCCAGCAGTTCCGGCCAAGAGACCCAGTACTTC.

In this sample, this clone turned up once. The chain employs TRBV3-1 (or the pseudogene TRBV3-2) and TRBJ2-1, with TRBD1 matching 12 bases. This CDR3 contains 16 residues. From germline, CDR1 is LGHDT and CDR2 YNNKEL (reference sequence). V lost 3 bases, J lost 10 bases, and 10 bases stayed unmatched. The CDR3 region is CASSQWGQGAIGEQFF. CDR3 in DNA: TGTGCCAGCAGCCAGTGGGGACAGGGGGCAATCGGGGAGCAGTTCTTC.

The chain joins TRBV5-1 to TRBJ1-6; 10 bases line up with TRBD1. J was trimmed by 6 bases and V by 0 bases; bases with no gene match: 3. CDR1 and CDR2 from the germline V gene are SGHRS and YFSETQ. The CDR3 is 16 residues long. CDR3 nucleotides: TGCGCCAGCAGCTTGGTGGGACAGGGGATTAATTCACCCCTCCACTTT. This sequence encodes CASSLVGQGINSPLHF.

The chain recombines TRBV4-1 with TRBJ1-1; D is uncertain. The CDR3 has 15 amino acids. Trimming pared 0 bases from V and 1 base from J, leaving 9 bases between. Germline CDR1 MGHRA, CDR2 YSYEKL. The CDR3 sequence: CASSQDWQANTEAFF. Written as DNA, the CDR3 is TGCGCCAGCAGCCAAGATTGGCAGGCGAACACTGAAGCTTTCTTT.

V usage is TRBV7-8 and J usage is TRBJ1-1; D is uncertain. This CDR3 spans 13 amino acids. Trimming stripped 3 bases from V and 6 bases from J, with 11 bases between. Germline CDR1 reads SGHVS; CDR2 reads FQNEAQ. The CDR3 region is CASSFDRGSEAFF. The CDR3, as DNA: TGTGCCAGCAGCTTCGACCGAGGGTCTGAAGCTTTCTTT.

In this sample, this clone turned up a few times. The chain has TRBV19 and TRBJ2-7; TRBD2 aligns across 7 bases. CDR3 length: 13 amino acids. Trimming at V came to 9 bases and at J to 6 bases, leaving 11 bases not matched to a gene. Germline loops: CDR1 LNHDA, CDR2 SQIVND (reference sequence). CDR3 coding DNA: TGTGCCAGCTCCCCCCTGACTAGCCTCGAGCAGTACTTC. Translated, it gives CASSPLTSLEQYF.

The rearrangement links TRBV7-9 to TRBJ1-5; D perhaps matches TRBD1 (6 bases). The CDR3 covers 14 residues. Germline CDR1 is SEHNR and CDR2 is FQNEAQ (reference sequence). V lost 7 bases and J 6 bases, leaving 16 bases between the germline ends. In DNA form, the CDR3 reads TGTGCCAGCACCAATTGGGGGGGCAGTCAGCCCCAGCATTTT. This codes for CASTNWGGSQPQHF.

The chain has TRBV11-3 and TRBJ2-5; tentatively, D is TRBD2 (7 bases). Germline V lookup: CDR1 SGHNT, CDR2 YENEEA. This CDR3 region has 14 residues. The V and J ends lost 8 bases and 5 bases respectively, with 18 bases between them. Here the CDR3 reads CASSFGGGLETQYF. The CDR3 nucleotides read TGTGCCAGCTCATTCGGCGGGGGCCTTGAGACCCAGTACTTC.

The chain carries TRBV4-1 and TRBJ2-1; 9 bases line up with TRBD2. CDR1 is MGHRA, CDR2 YSYEKL, per germline. The CDR3 is 16 amino acids. V was clipped by 5 bases and J by 0 bases; unmatched bases: 5. CDR3 amino acids: CASSEVAGDSYNEQFF. CDR3 nucleotide sequence: TGCGCCAGCAGCGAAGTAGCGGGGGACTCCTACAATGAGCAGTTCTTC.

The V call is TRBV5-1, the J call TRBJ1-4; 7 positions match TRBD1. There are 13 residues in the CDR3. Looked up from germline, CDR1 is SGHRS and CDR2 is YFSETQ. With 4 bases clipped from V and 5 bases from J, the junction kept 2 bases outside the gene matches. The CDR3: CASSLTGNEKLFF. DNA for the CDR3: TGCGCCAGCAGCCTGACAGGGAATGAAAAACTGTTTTTT.

V and J are TRBV5-4 and TRBJ1-1; weak D call: TRBD1 (5 bases). The CDR3 totals 11 residues. Trimming removed 4 bases from V and 12 bases from J, with 13 bases in between. The germline CDR1 and CDR2 sequences are SGHNT and YYREEE (reference sequence). Here the CDR3 DNA reads TGTGCCAGCAGCAATATTAAGGACACTTTCTTT. Its protein product is CASSNIKDTFF. Full variable domain (missing parts from reference TRBV5-4 and TRBJ1-1): ETGVTQSPTHLIKTRGQQVTLRCSSQSGHNTVSWYQQALGQGPQFIFQYYREEENGRGNFPPRFSGLQFPNYSSELNVNALELDDSALYLCASSNIKDTFFGQGTRLTVV.